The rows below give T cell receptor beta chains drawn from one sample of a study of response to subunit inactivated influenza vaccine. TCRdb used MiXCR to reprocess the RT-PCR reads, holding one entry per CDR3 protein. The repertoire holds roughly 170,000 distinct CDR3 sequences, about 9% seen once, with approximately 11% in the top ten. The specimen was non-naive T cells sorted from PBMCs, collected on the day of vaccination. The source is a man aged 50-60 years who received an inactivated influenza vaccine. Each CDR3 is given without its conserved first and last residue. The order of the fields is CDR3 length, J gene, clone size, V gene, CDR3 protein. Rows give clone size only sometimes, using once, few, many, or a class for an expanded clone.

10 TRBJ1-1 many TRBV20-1 SAANGNTEAF
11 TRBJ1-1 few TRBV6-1 ASTGDTDRKAF
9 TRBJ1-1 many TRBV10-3 AISEERQAF
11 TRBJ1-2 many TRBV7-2 ASSYRGSYGYT
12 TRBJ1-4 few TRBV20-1 SAGRQGTNEKLF
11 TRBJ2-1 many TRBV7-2 ASSLGQATEQF
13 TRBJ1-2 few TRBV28 ASSQGTGGVYGYT
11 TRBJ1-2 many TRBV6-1 ASRQTGSYGYT
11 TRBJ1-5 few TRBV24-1 ATSDRQSQPQH
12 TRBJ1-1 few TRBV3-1 ASSQEVRSSVAF
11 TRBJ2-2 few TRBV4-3 ASSQGLAGELF
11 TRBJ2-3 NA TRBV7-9 ASSTEAGGTQY
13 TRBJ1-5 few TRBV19 ASSIAQAVNQPQH
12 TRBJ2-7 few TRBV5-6 ASSRMDSTYEQY
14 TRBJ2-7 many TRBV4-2 ASSQETGEPSYEQY
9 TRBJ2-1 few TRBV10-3 AISELGEQF
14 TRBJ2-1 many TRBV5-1 ASSSTGSLSYNEQF
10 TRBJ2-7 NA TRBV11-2 ASSLLLQGPH
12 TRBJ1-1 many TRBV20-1 SAPGGSRDTEAF
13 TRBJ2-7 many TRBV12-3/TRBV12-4 ASSLNVHTGAEQY
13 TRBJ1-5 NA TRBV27 ASRPGGHSNQPQH
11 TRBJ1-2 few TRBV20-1 SARDYGSYGYT
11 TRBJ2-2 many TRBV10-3 AIRPATAGELF
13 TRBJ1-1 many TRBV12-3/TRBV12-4 ASKLQGTLNTEAF
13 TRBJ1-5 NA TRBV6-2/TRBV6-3 ASSYEGRSNQPQH
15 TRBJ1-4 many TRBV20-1 SARDLGRGLDNEKLF
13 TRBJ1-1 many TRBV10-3 ATAGYSGRGTEAF
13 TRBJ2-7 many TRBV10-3 AISGTSGSLHEQY
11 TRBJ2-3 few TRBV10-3 AISESGTDTQY
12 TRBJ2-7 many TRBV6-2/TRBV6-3 ASSYAGVGYEQY
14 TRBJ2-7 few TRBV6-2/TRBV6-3 ASSYPLAGGGYEQY
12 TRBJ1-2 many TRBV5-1 ASSLTGDSDGYT
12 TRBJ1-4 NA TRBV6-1 ASSQTGNTQKLL
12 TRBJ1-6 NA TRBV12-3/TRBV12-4 ASRQGNLRSPLH
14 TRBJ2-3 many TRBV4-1 ASSQGEWGSTDTQY
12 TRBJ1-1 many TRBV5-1 ASSGGQGHAEAF
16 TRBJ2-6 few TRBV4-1 ASSLSGTRRTGANVLT
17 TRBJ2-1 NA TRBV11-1 ASSPRTSGTGTFYNEQF
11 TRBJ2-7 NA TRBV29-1 SVLGDRLYEQY
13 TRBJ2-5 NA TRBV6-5 ASSWRPGREETQY
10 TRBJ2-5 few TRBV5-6 ASSSTWETQY
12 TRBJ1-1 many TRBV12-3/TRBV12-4 ASSLEGPNTEAF
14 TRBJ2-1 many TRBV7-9 ASSRGTSEAYNEQF
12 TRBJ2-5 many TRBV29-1 SVEESGKQETQY
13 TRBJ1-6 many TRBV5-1 ASSPLGGPNSPLH
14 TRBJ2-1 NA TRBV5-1 ASRRTSGRGYNEQF
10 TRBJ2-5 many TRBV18 ASSPGRETQY
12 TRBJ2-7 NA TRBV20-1 SASVGRNTYEQY